These T cell receptor beta chains were read from a single sample in a study of control samples from healthy donors and cancer patients. Sequenced by immunoSEQ multiplex PCR; TCRdb stores in-frame clones only, minus some. The repertoire includes about 130,000 clones, roughly 87% of them detected once, and 1.5% to 2% sits in the top ten. Material for sequencing was blood. The receptors shown here come from a man aged 18 to 30 in good health. CDR3s include the opening cysteine and the closing phenylalanine or tryptophan. A D gene is named only where the DNA matches it firmly. Clone size appears in some rows only: once, few, many, or a class for an expanded clone.

size	V	D	J	DNA	CDR3
.	TRBV29-1	TRBD1	TRBJ2-7	TGCAGCGTTCTGCGGACAGGCGAGCAGTACTTC	CSVLRTGEQYF
.	TRBV10-3	.	TRBJ1-1	TGTGCCATCAGCAGACAGGAGAACACTGAAGCTTTCTTT	CAISRQENTEAFF
.	TRBV27	.	TRBJ1-5	TGTGCCAGCAGTTCTCCAGGGTTTCATAGCAATCAGCCCCAGCATTTT	CASSSPGFHSNQPQHF
.	TRBV9	TRBD1	TRBJ1-2	TGTGCCAGCAGCCTGATAGGGACAGCGGACTATGGCTACACCTTC	CASSLIGTADYGYTF
.	TRBV18	TRBD1	TRBJ2-1	TGTGCCAGCTCACCTTCTCCGGGACAGGGGCTCTCCTACAATGAGCAGTTCTTC	CASSPSPGQGLSYNEQFF
.	TRBV28	.	TRBJ1-5	TGTGCCAGCAGCCATACGCGGGGGTTTCAGCCCCAGCATTTT	CASSHTRGFQPQHF
.	TRBV5-1	TRBD2	TRBJ2-1	TGCGCCAGCAGCCCCGGACTAGCGGGAAACAATGAGCAGTTCTTC	CASSPGLAGNNEQFF
.	TRBV19	TRBD2	TRBJ2-1	TGTGCCAGTAGTATCATTGCGGGAGGAACCTACAATGAGCAGTTCTTC	CASSIIAGGTYNEQFF
.	TRBV28	TRBD1	TRBJ2-1	TGTGCCAGCAGTTTCTCCTGGACAGGTTCTGGAAATGAGCAGTTCTTC	CASSFSWTGSGNEQFF
.	TRBV7-3	.	TRBJ2-2	TGTGCCAGCAGCTTAAACACCGGGGAGCTGTTTTTT	CASSLNTGELFF
.	TRBV28	.	TRBJ1-2	TGTGCCAGCAGTTTATCCGGCCAGGGCTCATTTTTTGGCTACACCTTC	CASSLSGQGSFFGYTF
.	TRBV18	TRBD1	TRBJ1-1	TGTGCCAGCTCAACTTCGACAGGGGGCGAAATCCGAGCTTTCTTT	CASSTSTGGEIRAFF
.	TRBV10-3	TRBD1	TRBJ1-1	TGTGCCATCAGTGAGCCCCAGGACAGGGTAGTGAACACTGAAGCTTTCTTT	CAISEPQDRVVNTEAFF
many	TRBV11-2	TRBD1	TRBJ1-6	TGTGCCAGCAGCTTAGAGACAGGGGCGAATTCACCCCTCCACTTT	CASSLETGANSPLHF
.	TRBV27	TRBD2	TRBJ2-3	TGTGCCAGCAGTTCTCCGGGACTAGCGGGAGTGAGAGATACGCAGTATTTT	CASSSPGLAGVRDTQYF
.	TRBV9	.	TRBJ1-5	TGTGCCAGCAGCGCCGGTCCCAATCAGCCCCAGCATTTT	CASSAGPNQPQHF
.	TRBV5-4	TRBD1	TRBJ1-1	TGTGCCAGCAGCTCCAGGACAGGGGGGGAAACTGAAGCTTTCTTT	CASSSRTGGETEAFF
.	TRBV10-2	TRBD1	TRBJ1-1	TGCGCCAGCTTCTCCACCGGGACAGGGGTCACTGAAGCTTTCTTT	CASFSTGTGVTEAFF
.	TRBV7-2	TRBD1	TRBJ1-2	TGTGCCAGCAGCACGATGGCACAGGGGGCAGTCTATGGCTACACCTTC	CASSTMAQGAVYGYTF
.	TRBV6-5	.	TRBJ2-3	TGTGCCAGCAGCGTCCTACAGGGCATGCAGTATTTT	CASSVLQGMQYF
few	TRBV27	.	TRBJ1-1	TGTGCCAGCACGGGCAGGGGCGCGAACACTGAAGCTTTCTTT	CASTGRGANTEAFF
.	TRBV7-9	.	TRBJ2-4	TGTGCCAGCAGCCTAGCCAAAAACATTCAGTACTTC	CASSLAKNIQYF
.	TRBV19	.	TRBJ2-7	TGTGCCAGTAATGACGGGAGCCCACACTACGAGCAGTACTTC	CASNDGSPHYEQYF
.	TRBV7-2	.	TRBJ2-5	TGTGCCAGCAGCTTACACGGGCCTGAGACCCAGTACTTC	CASSLHGPETQYF
.	TRBV11-3	.	TRBJ2-1	TGTGCCAGCAGCTTAGATCACAATGAGCAGTTCTTC	CASSLDHNEQFF
.	TRBV4-1	.	TRBJ2-3	TGCGCCAGCAGTCCCACGGGGCCCTCCCCTACGCAGTATTTT	CASSPTGPSPTQYF
.	TRBV6-5	.	TRBJ2-7	TGTGCCAGCAGCCCCCCTGGGAACCCCTACGAGCAGTACTTC	CASSPPGNPYEQYF
.	TRBV18	.	TRBJ2-3	TGTGCCAGCTCACCGAACTCGGCAGGTGCCTACACAGATACGCAGTATTTT	CASSPNSAGAYTDTQYF
medium-sized	TRBV2	.	TRBJ1-2	TGTGCCAGCAGTGAAACGGGGGCGTCCTATGGCTACACCTTC	CASSETGASYGYTF
.	TRBV30	.	TRBJ1-1	TGTGCCTGGAGGGGTAGACAGTTTAACACTGAAGCTTTCTTT	CAWRGRQFNTEAFF
.	TRBV30	.	TRBJ1-4	TGTGCCTGGATCGGGCCACTACTAGGGGAAAAACTGTTTTTT	CAWIGPLLGEKLFF
.	TRBV7-8	TRBD1	TRBJ2-1	TGTGCCACCAGGACAGGGCCAGTCTCCTACAATGAGCAGTTCTTC	CATRTGPVSYNEQFF
.	TRBV29-1	.	TRBJ1-1	TGCAGCGTTTGGGGGGGCGGAGGAGAGGCTTTCTTT	CSVWGGGGEAFF
.	TRBV24-1	TRBD1	TRBJ1-2	TGTGCCACCAGTGACAGGACAGGGATTGGCTACACCTTC	CATSDRTGIGYTF
.	TRBV28	TRBD2	TRBJ2-1	TGTGCCAGCAGTTTCCCCGGGACTAGCGGGCCTTATTACAATGAGCAGTTCTTC	CASSFPGTSGPYYNEQFF
.	TRBV28	.	TRBJ1-4	TGTGCCAGCAGTGCCCGAGGGGTTGGTAGTGAAAAACTGTTTTTT	CASSARGVGSEKLFF
.	TRBV12-3/TRBV12-4	.	TRBJ2-2	TGTGCCAGCAGCGGGGGAATCAGGGAGCTGTTTTTT	CASSGGIRELFF
.	TRBV9	TRBD2	TRBJ2-3	TGTGCCAGCAGCCGACTAGCGGGAGGCCGGGCGACAGATACGCAGTATTTT	CASSRLAGGRATDTQYF
.	TRBV9	TRBD2	TRBJ2-3	TGTGCCAGCAGCGTAGGACTAGCGGACACAGATACGCAGTATTTT	CASSVGLADTDTQYF
few	TRBV2	.	TRBJ1-5	TGTGCCAGCAGTGCACCCCGGGAATTATATCAGCCCCAGCATTTT	CASSAPRELYQPQHF
.	TRBV20-1	TRBD1	TRBJ2-7	TGCAGTGCTAGTAATCGACAGGGGCCCTACGAGCAGTACTTC	CSASNRQGPYEQYF
.	TRBV21-1	.	TRBJ2-2	TGTGCCAGCAGCAAAGATGGGCGGGAGAGGGGGTCTTGGACCGGGGAGCTGTTTTTT	CASSKDGRERGSWTGELFF
.	TRBV30	.	TRBJ1-2	TGTGCCTGGAGAGACACCTATGGCTACACCTTC	CAWRDTYGYTF
.	TRBV6-5	.	TRBJ2-1	TGTGCCAGTCGGACTGGAGGAAACAATGAGCAGTTCTTC	CASRTGGNNEQFF
.	TRBV29-1	.	TRBJ1-2	TGCAGCGTTGTAGCCGTCTATGGCTACACCTTC	CSVVAVYGYTF
.	TRBV28	.	TRBJ1-2	TGTGCCAGCACTTTGGGTCAGGGCGGCTACACCTTC	CASTLGQGGYTF
once	TRBV19	.	TRBJ2-7	TGTGCCAGTAGTATCGACAGATTCGGAGAGCAGTACTTC	CASSIDRFGEQYF
.	TRBV2	TRBD2	TRBJ2-1	TGTGCCAGCACTTCGTGGGGGACTAGCGGGTACAATGAGCAGTTCTTC	CASTSWGTSGYNEQFF
.	TRBV2	.	TRBJ2-3	TGTGCCAGCAGTAAGGGGGGCTTCCCAGATACGCAGTATTTT	CASSKGGFPDTQYF
.	TRBV5-5	.	TRBJ2-7	TGTGCCAGCAGCTTTCAGGTATACGAGCAGTACTTC	CASSFQVYEQYF
.	TRBV3-1/TRBV3-2	TRBD2	TRBJ2-3	TGTGCCAGCAGCCACCTAGCGGGAGGATACACAGATACGCAGTATTTT	CASSHLAGGYTDTQYF
.	TRBV5-4	TRBD2	TRBJ2-3	TGTGCCAGCAGCTCCGACCCTAGCGGGTTCCGGGCAGATACGCAGTATTTT	CASSSDPSGFRADTQYF
.	TRBV19	TRBD1	TRBJ2-7	TGTGCCAGTAGTAACGGAAGAGGACAGGGGCTCTCCTACGAGCAGTACTTC	CASSNGRGQGLSYEQYF
.	TRBV4-2	TRBD2	TRBJ2-5	TGTGCCAGCAGCCAAGATCCGGCTAGCGGGAGGCAAGGAGAGACCCAGTACTTC	CASSQDPASGRQGETQYF
.	TRBV6-1	.	TRBJ2-3	TGTGCCAGCAGTGAACGTCAGTTGACGCAGTATTTT	CASSERQLTQYF
.	TRBV7-9	.	TRBJ1-3	TGTGCCAGCAGCCCGAACTTAGGGAACTCTGGAAACACCATATATTTT	CASSPNLGNSGNTIYF
.	TRBV7-6	TRBD1	TRBJ2-5	TGTGCCAGCAGCCCGACAGGGGTAGAGGAGACCCAGTACTTC	CASSPTGVEETQYF
once	TRBV9	.	TRBJ1-2	TGTGCCAGCAGCGTCTCAATCACATATGGCTACACCTTC	CASSVSITYGYTF
.	TRBV3-1/TRBV3-2	TRBD2	TRBJ2-3	TGTGCCAGCAGCCAAGATGAAACTAGCGGGAGGTCCACAGATACGCAGTATTTT	CASSQDETSGRSTDTQYF
.	TRBV11-2	TRBD1	TRBJ1-1	TGTGCCAGCAGCCCTAGTGGGTCAGGACAGGGGTTATCGGAGACTGAAGCTTTCTTT	CASSPSGSGQGLSETEAFF